The rows below give T cell receptor beta chains drawn from one sample of a study of prognosis after radiotherapy for stage I lung cancer. MiXCR was run by TCRdb on the multiplex PCR reads, yielding one entry per CDR3 protein. This sample yields about 26,000 distinct CDR3 sequences, of which approximately 29% are seen a single time; about a third belongs to the top ten. This specimen consisted of PBMCs, obtained before or after stereotactic body radiation therapy (not recorded which). Source of these receptors: a donor aged 50 or older with non-small cell lung cancer. The CDR3 runs from the conserved cysteine through the conserved F or W. The order of the fields is V gene, clone size, J gene, D gene, CDR3 protein, CDR3 DNA. The D gene is left open where the match is weak. The size of a clone is reported for some rows only, either as once, few or many, or as a class for expanded clones.

TRBV5-4,few,TRBJ2-7,-,CASNGWGSYEQYF,TGTGCCAGCAATGGATGGGGCTCCTACGAGCAGTACTTC
TRBV5-5,many,TRBJ1-1,-,CASSRTTENTEAFF,TGTGCCAGCAGCCGAACCACAGAGAACACTGAAGCTTTCTTT
TRBV28,-,TRBJ2-1,-,CASRQQCNEQFF,TGTGCCAGCAGGCAACAGTGCAATGAGCAGTTCTTC
TRBV11-2,many,TRBJ1-2,-,CASSSRGKENGYTF,TGTGCCAGCAGCTCGAGGGGCAAGGAGAATGGCTACACCTTC
TRBV5-8,many,TRBJ2-7,TRBD1,CASTLYRGAYEQYF,TGTGCCAGCACCTTATACAGGGGGGCTTACGAGCAGTACTTC
TRBV30,-,TRBJ2-1,-,CACSVWSNSVNEQFF,TGTGCCTGTAGCGTTTGGAGCAATAGTGTCAATGAGCAGTTCTTC
TRBV28,-,TRBJ1-4,-,CASRQPREGTNEKLFF,TGTGCCAGCAGACAGCCGAGGGAGGGAACTAATGAAAAACTGTTTTTT
TRBV6-1,many,TRBJ1-2,-,CASSEEGSANYGYTF,TGTGCCAGCAGTGAAGAGGGGTCGGCTAACTATGGCTACACCTTC
TRBV19,many,TRBJ1-1,TRBD1,CASSMGALQGARTEAFF,TGTGCCAGTAGTATGGGGGCTCTACAGGGGGCGAGGACTGAAGCTTTCTTT
TRBV20-1,-,TRBJ2-1,TRBD2,CSARDLALLAKSEQFF,TGCAGTGCTAGAGACTTAGCGTTACTAGCGAAATCTGAGCAGTTCTTC
TRBV5-1,medium-sized,TRBJ2-7,-,CASSSPRGGRSYEQYF,TGCGCCAGCAGTTCCCCCCGGGGCGGGCGTAGCTACGAGCAGTACTTC
TRBV18,many,TRBJ1-6,-,CASSIDRYSPLHF,TGTGCCAGCTCGATCGACCGGTATTCACCCCTCCACTTT
TRBV6-5,once,TRBJ2-7,TRBD2,CASSYYSGRLWEQYF,TGTGCCAGCAGTTACTATAGCGGGAGGCTCTGGGAGCAGTACTTC
TRBV12-3/TRBV12-4,many,TRBJ1-1,-,CASSLSRATEAFF,TGTGCCAGCAGTTTATCAAGAGCCACTGAAGCTTTCTTT
TRBV28,many,TRBJ2-7,-,CASSGGHRYEQYF,TGTGCCAGCAGCGGGGGACATCGCTACGAGCAGTACTTC
TRBV28,-,TRBJ2-1,-,CASILRGRSCEQFF,TGTGCCAGCATTTTACGGGGGCGCTCCTGTGAGCAGTTCTTC
TRBV3-1,many,TRBJ2-3,-,CASSHPQSTDTQYF,TGTGCCAGCAGCCATCCACAGAGCACAGATACGCAGTATTTT
TRBV18,many,TRBJ2-7,TRBD1,CASSPGQGAEQYF,TGTGCCAGCTCACCCGGACAGGGCGCCGAGCAGTACTTC
TRBV7-6,few,TRBJ2-7,-,CASSLYGGLRPREQYF,TGTGCCAGCAGCTTATATGGGGGTCTACGACCTCGGGAGCAGTACTTC
TRBV10-3,many,TRBJ1-2,TRBD1,CAIADRVYYGYTF,TGTGCCATCGCAGACAGGGTTTACTATGGCTACACCTTC
TRBV20-1,many,TRBJ1-1,-,CSASEQQNTEAFF,TGCAGTGCTAGCGAACAACAGAACACTGAAGCTTTCTTT
TRBV5-1,once,TRBJ1-1,TRBD1,CASSTLGQGNTEAFF,TGCGCCAGCAGCACCTTAGGACAGGGCAACACTGAAGCTTTCTTT
TRBV9,many,TRBJ1-3,TRBD1,CASSGPGQGGRNTIYF,TGTGCCAGCAGCGGGCCGGGACAGGGAGGACGGAACACCATATATTTT
TRBV6-2/TRBV6-3,-,TRBJ2-1,TRBD2,CASSYWASGSNNNEQFF,TGTGCCAGCAGTTATTGGGCTAGCGGGAGTAATAACAATGAGCAGTTCTTC
TRBV7-6,many,TRBJ2-3,-,CASSLADASTDTQYF,TGTGCCAGCAGCTTAGCGGATGCTAGCACAGATACGCAGTATTTT
TRBV7-2,many,TRBJ1-6,TRBD1,CASSPSLGQNSPLHF,TGTGCCAGCAGCCCTTCTTTGGGACAGAATTCACCCCTCCACTTT
TRBV20-1,many,TRBJ2-5,-,CSAPDYVLQETQYF,TGCAGTGCCCCGGACTATGTCCTCCAAGAGACCCAGTACTTC
TRBV5-1,many,TRBJ1-5,-,CASSVWTANQPQHF,TGCGCCAGCAGTGTCTGGACGGCTAATCAGCCCCAGCATTTT
TRBV6-2/TRBV6-3,-,TRBJ2-6,TRBD1,CASTSRQGRRVGSVANVLTF,TGTGCCAGCACCTCTAGACAGGGGAGGCGTGTAGGCTCTGTTGCCAACGTCCTGACTTTC
TRBV19,-,TRBJ2-7,-,CASSIGHLYEQYF,TGTGCCAGTAGTATAGGCCACCTCTACGAGCAGTACTTC
TRBV11-3,-,TRBJ2-2,TRBD1,CASSLGQGTAGELFF,TGTGCCAGCAGCTTAGGACAGGGGACGGCCGGGGAGCTGTTTTTT
TRBV20-1,many,TRBJ2-5,-,CSARLTGRETQYF,TGCAGTGCTAGACTAACAGGGAGGGAGACCCAGTACTTC
TRBV5-8,many,TRBJ2-1,-,CASSLGPGYEQFF,TGTGCCAGCAGCCTGGGACCGGGCTATGAGCAGTTCTTC
TRBV7-9,many,TRBJ1-1,-,CASSSLTVEAFF,TGTGCCAGCAGCTCCTTGACAGTCGAAGCTTTCTTT
TRBV5-1,many,TRBJ2-4,TRBD1,CASSFGQGFQYF,TGCGCCAGCAGCTTCGGACAGGGCTTTCAGTACTTC
TRBV11-2,many,TRBJ2-3,-,CASSLEGRRQSTDTQYF,TGTGCCAGCAGCCTCGAAGGTCGGAGGCAAAGCACAGATACGCAGTATTTT
TRBV28,many,TRBJ1-4,TRBD1,CASSFTGQGEKLFF,TGTGCCAGCAGTTTTACCGGACAGGGAGAAAAACTGTTTTTT
TRBV6-1,-,TRBJ1-5,-,CASSLGGGPEPQHF,TGTGCCAGCAGCCTAGGGGGGGGCCCTGAGCCCCAGCATTTT
TRBV27,-,TRBJ1-5,-,CASRDRWLRDQPQHF,TGTGCCAGCAGAGACAGGTGGCTTCGGGATCAGCCCCAGCATTTT
TRBV9,-,TRBJ2-1,-,CASSPQDLGVEQFF,TGTGCCAGTAGCCCACAAGATTTAGGGGTTGAGCAGTTCTTC
TRBV24-1,-,TRBJ2-2,TRBD1,CATSDSPGTDNTGELFF,TGTGCCACCAGTGATTCCCCCGGGACAGATAACACCGGGGAGCTGTTTTTT
TRBV7-8,many,TRBJ1-5,TRBD1,CASSADRVRQPQHF,TGTGCCAGCAGCGCGGACAGGGTAAGGCAGCCCCAGCATTTT
TRBV5-1,many,TRBJ2-1,-,CASSLGAQGWDNEQFF,TGCGCCAGCAGCTTGGGAGCCCAGGGTTGGGACAATGAGCAGTTCTTC
TRBV20-1,-,TRBJ2-1,TRBD2,CSARKSSGSCNEQFF,TGCAGTGCACGAAAGTCTAGCGGGAGTTGCAATGAGCAGTTCTTC
TRBV6-1,many,TRBJ2-7,-,CASRDIRFPMDEQYF,TGTGCCAGCAGAGATATTCGGTTCCCGATGGACGAGCAGTACTTC
TRBV2,many,TRBJ2-4,-,CASSDWGDSLAKNIQYF,TGTGCCAGCAGTGATTGGGGGGACTCGTTGGCCAAAAACATTCAGTACTTC
TRBV20-1,many,TRBJ2-3,-,CSARTSDGTDTQYF,TGCAGTGCTAGGACTAGTGACGGCACAGATACGCAGTATTTT
TRBV7-9,many,TRBJ1-6,-,CASSEFQGIRQDSPLHF,TGTGCCAGCAGCGAGTTTCAGGGAATCAGGCAGGATTCACCCCTCCACTTT
TRBV20-1,many,TRBJ2-2,-,CSAIRTSNTGELFF,TGCAGTGCTATAAGAACGTCGAACACCGGGGAGCTGTTTTTT
TRBV6-2/TRBV6-3,many,TRBJ2-7,TRBD1,CASSFPSSDRGSEQYF,TGTGCCAGCAGTTTCCCTTCGTCGGACAGGGGGAGCGAGCAGTACTTC
TRBV27,once,TRBJ2-2,TRBD1,CASLLAGQGSTGELFF,TGTGCCAGCCTGTTGGCGGGACAGGGTTCCACCGGGGAGCTGTTTTTT